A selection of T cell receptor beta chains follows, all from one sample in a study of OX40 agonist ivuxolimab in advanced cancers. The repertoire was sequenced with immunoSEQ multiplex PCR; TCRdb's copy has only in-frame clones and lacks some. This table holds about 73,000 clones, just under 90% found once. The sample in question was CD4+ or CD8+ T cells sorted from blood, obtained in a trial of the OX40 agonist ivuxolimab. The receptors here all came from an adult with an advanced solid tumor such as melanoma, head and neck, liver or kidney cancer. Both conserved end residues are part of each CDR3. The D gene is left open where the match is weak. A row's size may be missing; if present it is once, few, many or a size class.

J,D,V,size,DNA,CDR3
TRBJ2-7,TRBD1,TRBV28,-,TGTGCCAGCCACCGCCGCTCTAAGGGACAGCCCTACTTC,CASHRRSKGQPYF
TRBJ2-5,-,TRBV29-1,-,TGCAGCGTTAAAGGGGGCGGGGGGGAGACCCAGTACTTC,CSVKGGGGETQYF
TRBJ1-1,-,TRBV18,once,TGTGCCAGCTCACCATTCGCGGGGGCGGGAGACACTGAAGCTTTCTTT,CASSPFAGAGDTEAFF
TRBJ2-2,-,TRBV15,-,TGTGCCACCAGCAGAGAGTGGAGGGAGGAGCTGTTTTTT,CATSREWREELFF
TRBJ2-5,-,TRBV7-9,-,TGTGCCAGCAGCTTAGAGCCGGGCAACGGGGAGACCCAGTACTTC,CASSLEPGNGETQYF
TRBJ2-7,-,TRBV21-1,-,TGTGCCAGCAGCACCCAGGGGCGGGAGCAGTACTTC,CASSTQGREQYF
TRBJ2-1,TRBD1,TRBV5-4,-,TGTGCCAGCAGCTTGGTGGGGACAGCCTCCTACAATGAGCAGTTCTTC,CASSLVGTASYNEQFF
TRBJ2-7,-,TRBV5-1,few,TGCGCCAGCAGCAAGCGGAGTAACTCCTACGAGCAGTACTTC,CASSKRSNSYEQYF
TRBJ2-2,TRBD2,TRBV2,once,TGTGCCAGCGACAGGCGGGAGGACACCGGGGAGCTGTTTTTT,CASDRREDTGELFF
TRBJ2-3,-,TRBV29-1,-,TGCAGCGTTGAGACTACCACAGATACGCAGTATTTT,CSVETTTDTQYF
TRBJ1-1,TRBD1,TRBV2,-,TGTGCCAGCAGTAATGACCAGGGGGCGGTCACTGAAGCTTTCTTT,CASSNDQGAVTEAFF
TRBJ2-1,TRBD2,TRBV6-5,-,TGTGCCAGCGGGGGGGGAAGGGATGAGCAGTTCTTC,CASGGGRDEQFF
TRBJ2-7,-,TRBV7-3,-,TGTGCCAGCAGCTCCGAGGACGGGTACGAGCAGTACTTC,CASSSEDGYEQYF
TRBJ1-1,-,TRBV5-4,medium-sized,TGTGCCAGCAGCCCGCAACATAGGCTGGCTGAAGCTTTCTTT,CASSPQHRLAEAFF
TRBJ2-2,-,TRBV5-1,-,TGCGCCAGCAGCGGGCTAGTTTCCGGGGAGCTGTTTTTT,CASSGLVSGELFF
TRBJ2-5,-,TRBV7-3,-,TGTGCCAGCAGTGACAGGAACCAAGAGACCCAGTACTTC,CASSDRNQETQYF
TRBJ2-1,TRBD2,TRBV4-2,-,TGTGCCAGCAGCCAAGATCCCGGACTAGCGGGAGGGCCGGGCTTTAATAATGAGCAGTTCTTC,CASSQDPGLAGGPGFNNEQFF
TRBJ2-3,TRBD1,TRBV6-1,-,TGTGCCAGCAGTGGGGACTGGGACAGGAGGGATACGCAGTATTTT,CASSGDWDRRDTQYF
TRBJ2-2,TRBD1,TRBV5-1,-,TGCGCCAGCAGGGCCGGGACAGCCACCGGGGAGCTGTTTTTT,CASRAGTATGELFF
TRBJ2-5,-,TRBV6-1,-,TGTGCCAGCAGTGAAGGTGGGGAGACCCAGTACTTC,CASSEGGETQYF
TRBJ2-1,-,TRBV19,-,TGTGCCAGTACTCCTAGTATATCCCCCTACAATGAGCAGTTCTTC,CASTPSISPYNEQFF
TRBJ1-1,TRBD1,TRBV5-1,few,TGCGCCAGCAGAGGGACAGGGAACACTGAAGCTTTCTTT,CASRGTGNTEAFF
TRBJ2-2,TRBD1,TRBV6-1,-,TGTGCCAGCAAAGAGGACAGGGTTCTGACCGGGGAGCTGTTTTTT,CASKEDRVLTGELFF
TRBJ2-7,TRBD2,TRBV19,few,TGTGCCAGTAGGACGGCTAGCGGCCTAGGGGAGCAGTACTTC,CASRTASGLGEQYF
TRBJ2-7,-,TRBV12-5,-,TGTGCTACCAGCCGAGGCCCCATGGTCGAGCAGTACTTC,CATSRGPMVEQYF
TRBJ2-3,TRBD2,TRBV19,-,TGTGCCAGTACCGCGGGACTAGGAGGTGTAGATACGCAGTATTTT,CASTAGLGGVDTQYF
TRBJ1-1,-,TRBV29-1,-,TGCAGCTCATCAGGGACCGCCCCGGGCACTGAAGCTTTCTTT,CSSSGTAPGTEAFF
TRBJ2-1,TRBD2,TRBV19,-,TGTGCCAGTAGTGGCTCGGGACTAGCGGGATCCCGGGAGCAGTTCTTC,CASSGSGLAGSREQFF
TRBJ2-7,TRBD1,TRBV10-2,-,TGCGCCAGCAGTGTACGCCAGGGGGTCTACGAGCAGTACTTC,CASSVRQGVYEQYF
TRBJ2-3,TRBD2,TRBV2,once,TGTGCCAGCAGAGTTCGACTAGCGGGCGGGACAGATACGCAGTATTTT,CASRVRLAGGTDTQYF
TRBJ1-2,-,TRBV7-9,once,TGTGCCAGCAGCCGGACAGACTCTGGCTACACCTTC,CASSRTDSGYTF
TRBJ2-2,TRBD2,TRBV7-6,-,TGTGCAACACAACTAATGGGCGGGAGGTCGAACACCGGGGAGCTGTTTTTT,CATQLMGGRSNTGELFF
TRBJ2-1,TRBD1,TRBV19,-,TGTGCCAGTAGTATTCCAGGGGGCATTGAGCAGTTCTTC,CASSIPGGIEQFF
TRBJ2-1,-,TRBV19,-,TGTGCCAGTAGTATCCCTCAGGGTAACTACAATGAGCAGTTCTTC,CASSIPQGNYNEQFF
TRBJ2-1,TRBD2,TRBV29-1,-,TGCAGCGTCTACCCGGGACTAGCGGGAGCGGGCTACAATGAGCAGTTCTTC,CSVYPGLAGAGYNEQFF
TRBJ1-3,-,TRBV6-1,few,TGTGCCAGCAGGTCTGGAAACACCATATATTTT,CASRSGNTIYF
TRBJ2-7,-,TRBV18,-,TGTGCCAGCTCACCACCGGCAGGGTCCTACGAGCAGTACTTC,CASSPPAGSYEQYF
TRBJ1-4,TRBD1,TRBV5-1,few,TGCGCCAGCAGCTTGGGGGACAGGGCCGGTGAAAAACTGTTTTTT,CASSLGDRAGEKLFF
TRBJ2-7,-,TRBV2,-,TGTGCCAGCAGCAGCTTGGGGGGTTCCTACGAGCAGTACTTC,CASSSLGGSYEQYF
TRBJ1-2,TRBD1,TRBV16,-,TGTGCCAGCACCCTGGACAGGAGCGGCTACACCTTC,CASTLDRSGYTF
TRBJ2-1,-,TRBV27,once,TGTGCCAGCAGTTCCTTAAACAATGAGCAGTTCTTC,CASSSLNNEQFF
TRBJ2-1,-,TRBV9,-,TGTGCCAGCAGCGTAGCACTTGGTTTTACTGACAATGAGCAGTTCTTC,CASSVALGFTDNEQFF
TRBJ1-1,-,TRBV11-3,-,TGTGCCAGCACCTCCACGCTTAACACTGAAGCTTTCTTT,CASTSTLNTEAFF
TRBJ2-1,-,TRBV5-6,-,TGTGCCAGCAGCGGGAGGGGGCTCCCCTATGTCAATGAGCAGTTCTTC,CASSGRGLPYVNEQFF
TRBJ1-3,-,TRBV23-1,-,TGCGCCAGCTCTCCGCGATCGGTAGTTGACTCTGGAAACACCATATATTTT,CASSPRSVVDSGNTIYF
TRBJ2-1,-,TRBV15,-,TGTGCCACCAGCAGAGACCCCACCCCTCTTTTCAATGAGCAGTTCTTC,CATSRDPTPLFNEQFF
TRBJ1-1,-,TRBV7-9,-,TGTGCCAGCAGTTTTGAACTGAACACTGAAGCTTTCTTT,CASSFELNTEAFF
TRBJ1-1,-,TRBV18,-,TGTGCCAGTGGGACGGTGTACACTGAAGCTTTCTTT,CASGTVYTEAFF
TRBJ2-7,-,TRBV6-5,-,TGTGCCAGTTTCTCCCCCGGAGTCGGGCAGTACTTC,CASFSPGVGQYF